The clone carrying this TCR beta chain was counted at least ten times. This entry is derived from a study of regulatory T cells in long-lasting Graves disease. Germline V gene data show CDR1 as SGDLS and CDR2 as YYNGEE. Unmatched junction bases numbered 10, after V lost 0 bases and J lost 9 bases. The CDR3 spans 16 residues. This sample's time point: newly diagnosed GD, antithyroid drugs for less than 3 months. PBMCs were the source of the RNA used for TCR sequencing. TCR beta libraries were built with iRepertoire HTBI primers and Arm-PCR of CDR3 regions. As handled by the study authors: Looking across samples, the authors found 62 TRBV and approximately 14 TRBJ segments. MiXCR, applied by TCRdb to the multiplex PCR reads, yields one record per CDR3 protein. Clone size and V and J calls follow TCRdb, not the original study. The table shows 250,000 to 400,000 distinct CDR3 sequences, with 18% occurring only once.

This sequence was found in a female donor with Graves disease. The chain uses TRBV9 and TRBJ2-1, with 9 bases matching TRBD2. The material was peripheral blood mononuclear cells (PBMCs), obtained at new diagnosis, from a patient treated with antithyroid drugs. CDR3 bases: TGTGCCAGCAGCGTAGTATCTGCTAGCGGGACGGGTGAGCAGTTCTTC. As protein: CASSVVSASGTGEQFF.